The entry below describes one TCR beta chain. The sample comes from a study of cytomegalovirus exposure and HLA in healthy donors. The CDR3 is made up of 15 amino acids. Germline CDR1 and CDR2: MDHEN and SYDVKM. V dropped 5 bases and J dropped 5 bases, with 19 bases sitting between them. A multiplex PCR was run with 60 Vbeta primers and 13 Jbeta primers. Assay: immunoSEQ multiplex PCR; the TCRdb copy retains only in-frame clones and omits some. The sample has about 76,000 clones; 79% are singletons. The chain has TRBV28 and TRBJ2-7; D is perhaps TRBD1 (5 bases). This receptor was obtained from a young man in good health and CMV-seronegative. Source material: PBMCs. CDR3 loop: CASSDPGQQSHEQYF. The DNA of the CDR3 is TGTGCCAGCAGTGATCCAGGGCAGCAATCGCACGAGCAGTACTTC.